The present entry profiles one T cell receptor (beta chain) with its context. CDR3 size: 15 residues. Germline values: CDR1 SGHTA, CDR2 FQGNSA. V gave up 0 bases and J gave up 7 bases, with 12 bases separating them. One entry per CDR3 protein results from TCRdb running MiXCR on the 5' RACE reads. The sample carries 300,000 to 400,000 distinct CDR3 sequences, over 25% recorded once. This sample is part of a study of identical twins' blood T cells. The sample comprised PBMCs. V is TRBV7-2 and J is TRBJ2-2, with unresolved D. This TCR came from a woman between 18 and 50 years old in good health. The CDR3 loop is CASSLAGTRHGELFF. CDR3 nucleotides: TGTGCCAGCAGCTTAGCGGGCACCAGACACGGGGAGCTGTTTTTT.